These T cell receptor beta chains were read from a single sample in a study of PD-1 blockade in mismatch repair-deficient tumors. TCRdb's copy holds only in-frame clones and misses some; the assay was immunoSEQ multiplex PCR. The sample lists about 67,000 clones, about 78% occurring once. Sequenced here: peripheral blood, sampled 2 weeks after starting pembrolizumab. These TCRs come from an adult with mismatch repair-deficient cancer. CDR3s include the opening cysteine and the closing phenylalanine or tryptophan. A D gene is named only where the DNA matches it firmly. Expanded clones are given a class, and other clones once, few, many or no size at all.

D	size	V	J	CDR3	DNA
TRBD2	-	TRBV14	TRBJ2-7	CASSWGAGVHEQYF	TGTGCCAGCAGCTGGGGAGCGGGAGTCCACGAGCAGTACTTC
-	-	TRBV19	TRBJ1-1	CASSSWGGTEAFF	TGTGCCAGTAGTTCATGGGGGGGCACTGAAGCTTTCTTT
-	-	TRBV19	TRBJ2-1	CASSMTQPREQFF	TGTGCCAGTAGTATGACCCAGCCTCGGGAGCAGTTCTTC
-	-	TRBV27	TRBJ1-1	CASSFHGQLNTEAFF	TGTGCCAGCAGTTTCCACGGACAGCTAAACACTGAAGCTTTCTTT
TRBD2	-	TRBV4-2	TRBJ2-3	CASSQGTSGFTDTQYF	TGTGCCAGCAGCCAAGGGACTAGCGGTTTCACAGATACGCAGTATTTT
TRBD2	-	TRBV19	TRBJ2-3	CASSILATSDTQYF	TGTGCCAGTAGTATTCTGGCGACTAGCGATACGCAGTATTTT
TRBD2	-	TRBV4-2	TRBJ2-7	CASSHGLAGSYEQYF	TGTGCCAGCAGTCACGGACTAGCGGGGTCCTACGAGCAGTACTTC
-	-	TRBV6-5	TRBJ1-1	CASTEGGGNTEAFF	TGTGCCAGCACCGAGGGCGGGGGGAACACTGAAGCTTTCTTT
TRBD1	few	TRBV28	TRBJ2-7	CASRQRGTGGHEQYF	TGTGCCAGCAGACAACGGGGGACAGGGGGCCACGAGCAGTACTTC
TRBD1	-	TRBV6-6	TRBJ1-2	CASSLTGTGGDGYTF	TGTGCCAGCAGTTTGACCGGGACAGGAGGGGATGGCTACACCTTC
-	-	TRBV5-6	TRBJ2-1	CASSRGYSYNEQFF	TGTGCCAGCAGCCGTGGGTACTCCTACAATGAGCAGTTCTTC
-	-	TRBV6-5	TRBJ2-7	CASSEGNRAYEQYF	TGTGCCAGCAGTGAAGGAAACAGGGCCTACGAGCAGTACTTC
-	-	TRBV5-6	TRBJ2-3	CASSRVSGVITDTQYF	TGTGCCAGCAGCCGAGTATCCGGGGTGATCACAGATACGCAGTATTTT
-	-	TRBV5-4	TRBJ2-5	CASSPVRGETQYF	TGTGCCAGCAGCCCGGTTAGAGGAGAGACCCAGTACTTC
TRBD2	-	TRBV5-1	TRBJ2-3	CASSLEPSGSTDTQYF	TGCGCCAGCAGCTTGGAGCCTAGCGGGAGCACAGATACGCAGTATTTT
-	-	TRBV7-8	TRBJ1-5	CASTPLAGIGQPQHF	TGTGCCAGCACCCCCCTGGCAGGGATAGGTCAGCCCCAGCATTTT
-	-	TRBV11-3	TRBJ2-3	CASSLVGLSPTDTQYF	TGTGCCAGCAGCTTAGTCGGCCTATCACCCACAGATACGCAGTATTTT
-	-	TRBV5-1	TRBJ1-1	CASSFGEQGEAFF	TGCGCCAGCAGCTTTGGGGAGCAGGGTGAAGCTTTCTTT
-	-	TRBV27	TRBJ1-2	CASSTLPPGPGGYTF	TGTGCCAGCAGTACTTTACCTCCGGGACCAGGTGGCTACACCTTC
-	-	TRBV18	TRBJ1-2	CASSPEGPNYGYTF	TGTGCCAGCTCACCCGAGGGACCTAACTATGGCTACACCTTC
-	few	TRBV10-3	TRBJ2-1	CAISENLDEQFF	TGTGCCATCAGTGAGAACCTCGATGAGCAGTTCTTC
-	-	TRBV5-1	TRBJ1-1	CATTTGGGANEAFF	TGCGCCACCACAACGGGCGGCGGAGCGAATGAAGCTTTCTTT
TRBD1	-	TRBV7-2	TRBJ1-1	CASGDWDRGFETEAFF	TGTGCCAGCGGCGACTGGGACAGGGGTTTCGAAACTGAAGCTTTCTTT
-	-	TRBV19	TRBJ1-5	CASSTLRFVSNQPQHF	TGTGCCAGTAGTACTCTCCGGTTTGTTAGCAATCAGCCCCAGCATTTT
TRBD2	-	TRBV6-5	TRBJ2-1	CASPDNSGGEQFF	TGTGCCAGCCCGGATAATAGCGGGGGAGAGCAGTTCTTC
TRBD2	-	TRBV5-1	TRBJ2-3	CASSLEVSGSFADTQYF	TGCGCCAGCAGCTTGGAAGTTAGCGGGAGTTTTGCAGATACGCAGTATTTT
-	once	TRBV19	TRBJ2-2	CASSMQENTGELFF	TGTGCCAGTAGTATGCAGGAGAACACCGGGGAGCTGTTTTTT
TRBD2	-	TRBV19	TRBJ2-7	CASSIPGTSSEQYF	TGTGCCAGTAGTATTCCCGGGACTAGTAGCGAGCAGTACTTC
-	-	TRBV6-5	TRBJ1-2	CASIQAGPEYGYTF	TGTGCCAGCATTCAGGCAGGGCCAGAATATGGCTACACCTTC
TRBD1	-	TRBV19	TRBJ1-2	CASSIQGANYGYTF	TGTGCCAGTAGTATCCAGGGGGCTAACTATGGCTACACCTTC
TRBD1	-	TRBV5-6	TRBJ2-7	CASSKGALDEQYF	TGTGCCAGCAGCAAGGGGGCCCTGGACGAGCAGTACTTC
-	-	TRBV27	TRBJ2-5	CASRLFGFSSETQYF	TGTGCCAGCAGACTGTTTGGGTTTTCATCAGAGACCCAGTACTTC
TRBD2	once	TRBV5-4	TRBJ2-1	CASSPGLAGANEQFF	TGTGCCAGCAGCCCGGGACTAGCGGGAGCGAACGAGCAGTTCTTC
TRBD2	once	TRBV7-2	TRBJ2-1	CASSLTGGISEQFF	TGTGCCAGCAGCTTAACGGGAGGTATAAGTGAGCAGTTCTTC